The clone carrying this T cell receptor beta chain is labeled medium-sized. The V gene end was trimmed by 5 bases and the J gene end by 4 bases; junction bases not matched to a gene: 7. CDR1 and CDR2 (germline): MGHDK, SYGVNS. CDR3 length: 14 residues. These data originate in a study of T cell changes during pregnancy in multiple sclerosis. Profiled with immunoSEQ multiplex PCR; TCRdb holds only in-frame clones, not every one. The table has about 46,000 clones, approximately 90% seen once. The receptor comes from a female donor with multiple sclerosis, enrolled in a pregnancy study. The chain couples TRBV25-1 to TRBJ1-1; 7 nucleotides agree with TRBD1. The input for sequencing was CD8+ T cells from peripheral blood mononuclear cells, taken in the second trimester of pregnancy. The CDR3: CASSPTGDATEAFF. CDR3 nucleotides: TGTGCCAGCAGTCCTACAGGGGACGCCACTGAAGCTTTCTTT.